This paragraph reports one T cell receptor beta chain. Its antigen is not yet known. No much larger clone is present one base from it, and per-base qualities are unavailable. The immunoSEQ Assay, a bias-controlled multiplex PCR, was used to amplify TCRbeta CDR3 regions from genomic DNA. For the original study's pipeline: Nucleated cell counts per sample were estimated from amplification of reference gene primers within the assay. Sequence reads were collapsed and filtered to measure the absolute abundance of every unique TCRbeta CDR3 rearrangement. For each sample, productive Simpson clonality was calculated as the square root of Simpson's diversity index over productive rearrangements. The immuneACCESS repertoire file appears here via TCRdb, limited to in-frame rearrangements. These files lack a portion of the clones; in checked studies, under half of the deficit traces to unresolved V genes, and the cause of the others is not known. The DNA was the basis for D and trimming; V, J and clone size are from that table. This sample has tens of thousands of clones in its table, and roughly 87% of those were observed once. In total, the top ten clones hold around 4.5% of the sample.

Each collaborating institution followed its own protocols to collect whole blood in K2EDTA tubes. Collaborator samples were shipped for TCRbeta analysis as frozen whole blood, isolated PBMCs, or DNA extracted from either sample type. The data were obtained in a study of blood T cell repertoires in COVID-19 (dated by TCRdb to 2018 to 2020). For the study in its entirety: Samples covering the acute and convalescent phases of COVID-19 were provided by collaborators in the United States, Italy and Spain. Deeply sampled blood TCRbeta repertoires from subjects exposed to, actively infected with, or recovered from COVID-19 were included in the dataset. The material from the prospective study consisted of cDNA or gDNA derived from T cells, B-cell-depleted T cells, or PBMCs. A freely available public database, intended as a resource for researchers studying the immune response to SARS-CoV-2, is where the repertoires were released. The samples were drawn from the first 160 participants of the ongoing ImmuneRACE study and from 950 to 1,500 subjects provided by 6 global collaborators. Where HLA class I and class II types were available, the types were taken from metadata supplied by the sample provider, not from assay-based typing. Sample metadata almost always included a de-identified subject ID, COVID-19 status, age in years and sex. The full study reports these points: How much clinical and demographic metadata was included differed by source and by participant, and the metadata was provided uncurated.

Spanning cysteine to phenylalanine, the CDR3 consists of 14 amino acids. Only CDR3 DNA remains: 42 bases, in frame from the first base. Trimming removed 4 bases from V and 2 bases from J; the gene matches leave 6 bases unexplained. According to the germline V gene, CDR1 reads SGHRS and CDR2 reads YFSETQ. The origin of this receptor is a woman of 80 years or more with acute or convalescent COVID-19. The chain couples TRBV5-1 to TRBJ2-7; the junction holds 7 bases that match TRBD2. Sequencing was performed on peripheral blood. Here the CDR3 is given as CASSAGGTTYEQYF. The sequenced DNA: TGCGCCAGCAGCGCCGGGGGGACTACCTACGAGCAGTACTTC.